What follows are 2 T cell receptor beta chains derived from one specimen sequenced in a study of human T cells and chemical hapten exposure. One entry per CDR3 protein, called by TCRdb with MiXCR from the RACE reads. This sample has roughly 52,000 distinct CDR3 sequences, with 8% to 13% found just once. This sample's time point: patch test 1, 2 weeks after DPC sensitization. Indicated treatment: therapeutic diphenylcyclopropenone sensitization with weekly scalp DPC. Sequencing started from total RNA isolated from unfractionated whole blood. The sample in question was whole blood, obtained in connection with sensitization to the hapten diphenylcyclopropenone (DPC). The receptors stem from a woman aged 40 to 50 with alopecia areata. Some clones in this sample may be carry-over from other donors' samples.

This clonotype has just a few counts. The gene calls are TRBV28 and TRBJ1-1; D possibly corresponds to TRBD1 (5 bases). Germline values: CDR1 MDHEN, CDR2 SYDVKM. V was trimmed by 6 bases and J by 8 bases, leaving 16 bases between them. The CDR3 is made up of 13 amino acids. This chain's CDR3 is CASRSRPGREAFF. Written as DNA, the CDR3 is TGTGCCAGCAGGAGTAGGCCGGGACGGGAAGCTTTCTTT.

This clonotype was counted between two and nine times. V gene TRBV6-1 combines with J gene TRBJ2-5, with D perhaps TRBD1 (5 bases). Germline V gives CDR1 MNHNS, CDR2 SASEGT. Trimming cost V 8 bases and J 10 bases, with 20 bases left between them. The CDR3 loop spans 13 amino acids. The CDR3 is CASSRQDKRGQYF. The DNA of the CDR3 is TGTGCCAGCTCTCGGCAGGACAAGAGAGGCCAGTACTTC.